This TCR beta chain was retrieved from a study of identifying expanded T cells in peripheral blood. General study findings and limits: Technical replicates showed about 1.2 changed clones; two weeks about 16; four weeks 19. Approximately two-week clone count variance significantly increased as total template count grew.

Sequencing used immunoSEQ multiplex PCR; TCRdb keeps in-frame clones, though not all of them. The table includes around 100,000 clones, over 70% detected once. Regarding this clone: Its matching antigen is unknown.

J lost 5 bases, V lost 1 base, and 4 bases had no gene match. Germline assignment: CDR1 LGHNA and CDR2 YNFKEQ. The CDR3 loop spans 15 amino acids. During the collection period, no donor immune events like infections were recorded. The sample was blood. The rearrangement links TRBV4-2 to TRBJ2-1, with TRBD2 matching 8 bases. The TCR sequence derives from a person aged 18 to 75 in good health. The CDR3 spells CASSQASGPNNEQFF. The CDR3 bases are TGTGCCAGCAGCCAAGCTAGCGGGCCAAACAATGAGCAGTTCTTC.